This T cell receptor beta chain was identified during a study of identical twins. To note about this clonotype: What it recognizes is unknown.

Trimming took 5 bases from V and 5 from J, leaving 15 bases between them. The CDR3 is 14 amino acids. Germline CDR1 reads PRHDT; CDR2 reads FYEKMQ (reference sequence). Study-level results: The study found weaker excess twin sharing in beta out-of-frame sequences. Cross-sectional statistics underpinned the conclusions; the same donors were not followed.

MiXCR, run by TCRdb on the 5' RACE reads, gives a single entry per CDR3 protein. The sample holds 1.5 million or so distinct CDR3 sequences; 32% are singletons and the top ten take about 0.25%. Sequenced: cord blood. This sequence was found in a newborn girl in good health. V usage is TRBV13 and J usage is TRBJ2-5; D is perhaps TRBD1 or TRBD2 (5 bases each). The CDR3 region has the DNA TGTGCCAGCAGCCTGACCGGGGACGGGGAGACCCAGTACTTC. Amino acid sequence: CASSLTGDGETQYF.